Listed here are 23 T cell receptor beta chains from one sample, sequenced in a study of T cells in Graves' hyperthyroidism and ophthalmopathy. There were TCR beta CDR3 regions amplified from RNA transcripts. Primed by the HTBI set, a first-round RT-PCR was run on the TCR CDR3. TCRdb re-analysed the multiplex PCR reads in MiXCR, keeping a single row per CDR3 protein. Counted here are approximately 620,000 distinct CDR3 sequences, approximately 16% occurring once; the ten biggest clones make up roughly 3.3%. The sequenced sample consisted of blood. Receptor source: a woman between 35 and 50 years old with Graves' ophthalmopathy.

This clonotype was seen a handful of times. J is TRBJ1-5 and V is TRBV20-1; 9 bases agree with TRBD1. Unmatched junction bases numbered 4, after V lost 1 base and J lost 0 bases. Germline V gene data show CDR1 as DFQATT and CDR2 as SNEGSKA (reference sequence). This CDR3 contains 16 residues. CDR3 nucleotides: TGCAGTGCTAGAGCCGGGACAGGGTTTAGCAATCAGCCCCAGCATTTT. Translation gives CSARAGTGFSNQPQHF.

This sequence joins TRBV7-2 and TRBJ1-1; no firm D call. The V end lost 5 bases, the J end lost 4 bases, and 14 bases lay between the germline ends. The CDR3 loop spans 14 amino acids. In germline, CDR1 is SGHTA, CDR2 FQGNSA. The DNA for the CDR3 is TGTGCCAGCAGCGTCTTTTCCGGGGTCACTGAAGCTTTCTTT. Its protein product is CASSVFSGVTEAFF.

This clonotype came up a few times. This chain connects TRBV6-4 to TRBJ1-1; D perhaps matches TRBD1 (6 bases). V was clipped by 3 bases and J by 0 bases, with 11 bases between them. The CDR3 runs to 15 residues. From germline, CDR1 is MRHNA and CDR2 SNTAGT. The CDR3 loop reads CASSDMGAVNTEAFF. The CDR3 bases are TGTGCCAGCAGTGATATGGGGGCGGTGAACACTGAAGCTTTCTTT.

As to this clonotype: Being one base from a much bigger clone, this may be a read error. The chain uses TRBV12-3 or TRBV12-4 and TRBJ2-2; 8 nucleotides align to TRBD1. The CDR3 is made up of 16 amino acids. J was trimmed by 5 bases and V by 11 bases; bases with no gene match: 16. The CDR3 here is CAGTNLRWDRTGELFF. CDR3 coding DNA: TGTGCCGGCACCAATCTTAGGTGGGACAGGACCGGGGAGCTGTTTTTT.

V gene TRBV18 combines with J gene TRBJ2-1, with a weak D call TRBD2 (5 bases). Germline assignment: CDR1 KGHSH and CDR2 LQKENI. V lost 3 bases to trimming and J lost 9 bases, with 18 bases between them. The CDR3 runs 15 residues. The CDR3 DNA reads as TGTGCCAGCTCACCGCGATACGGAATCGAGGGTGAGCAGTTCTTC. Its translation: CASSPRYGIEGEQFF.

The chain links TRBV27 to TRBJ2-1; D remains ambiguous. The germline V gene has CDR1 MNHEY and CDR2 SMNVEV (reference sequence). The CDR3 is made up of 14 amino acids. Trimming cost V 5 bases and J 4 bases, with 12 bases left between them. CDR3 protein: CASSPISGYNEQFF. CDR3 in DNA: TGTGCCAGCAGTCCGATATCAGGTTACAATGAGCAGTTCTTC.

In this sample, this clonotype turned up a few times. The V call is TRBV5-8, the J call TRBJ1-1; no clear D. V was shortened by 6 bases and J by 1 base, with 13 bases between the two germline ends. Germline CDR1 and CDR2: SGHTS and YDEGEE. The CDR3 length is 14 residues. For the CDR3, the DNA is TGTGCCAGCACCCCAGGCAGCCCGAACACTGAAGCTTTCTTT. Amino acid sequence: CASTPGSPNTEAFF.

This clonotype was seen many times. The CDR3 here is CASSTGVNTEAFF. CDR3 DNA: TGTGCCAGCAGCACCGGGGTTAACACTGAAGCTTTCTTT. The V gene is TRBV7-9, the J gene TRBJ1-1, with unresolved D. Germline V lookup: CDR1 SEHNR, CDR2 FQNEAQ (reference sequence). CDR3 length: 13 amino acids. V lost 5 bases, J lost 2 bases, and 9 bases lay in between.

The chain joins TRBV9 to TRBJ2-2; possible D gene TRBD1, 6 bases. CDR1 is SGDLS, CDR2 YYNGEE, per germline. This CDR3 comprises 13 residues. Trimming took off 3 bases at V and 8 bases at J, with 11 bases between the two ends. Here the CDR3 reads CASSGMRGGELFF. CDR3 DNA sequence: TGTGCCAGCAGCGGGATGAGGGGGGGGGAGCTGTTTTTT.

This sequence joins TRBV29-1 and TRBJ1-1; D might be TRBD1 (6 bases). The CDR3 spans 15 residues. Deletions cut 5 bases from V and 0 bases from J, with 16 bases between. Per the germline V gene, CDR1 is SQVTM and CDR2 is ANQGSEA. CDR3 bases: TGCAGCGTTCTCGGGGAGGGGGGAATGAACACTGAAGCTTTCTTT. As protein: CSVLGEGGMNTEAFF.

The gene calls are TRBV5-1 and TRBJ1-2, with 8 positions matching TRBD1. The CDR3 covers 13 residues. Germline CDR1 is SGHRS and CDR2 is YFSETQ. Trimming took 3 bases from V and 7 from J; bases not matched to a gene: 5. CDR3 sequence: CASSYGQGAGYTF. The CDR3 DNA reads TGCGCCAGCAGCTATGGACAGGGCGCTGGCTACACCTTC.

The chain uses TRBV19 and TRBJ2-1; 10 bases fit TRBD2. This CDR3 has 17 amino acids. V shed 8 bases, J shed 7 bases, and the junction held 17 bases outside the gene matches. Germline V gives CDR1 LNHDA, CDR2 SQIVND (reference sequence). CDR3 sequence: CASQQGVSSGSWNEQFF. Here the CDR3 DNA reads TGTGCCAGTCAACAGGGGGTATCTAGCGGGAGTTGGAATGAGCAGTTCTTC.

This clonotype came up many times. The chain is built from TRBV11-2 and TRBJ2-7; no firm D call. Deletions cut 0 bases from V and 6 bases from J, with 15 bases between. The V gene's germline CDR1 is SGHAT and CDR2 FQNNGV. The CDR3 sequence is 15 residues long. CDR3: CASSLDRSSSLEQYF. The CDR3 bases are TGTGCCAGCAGCTTAGATCGATCGTCATCTCTCGAGCAGTACTTC.

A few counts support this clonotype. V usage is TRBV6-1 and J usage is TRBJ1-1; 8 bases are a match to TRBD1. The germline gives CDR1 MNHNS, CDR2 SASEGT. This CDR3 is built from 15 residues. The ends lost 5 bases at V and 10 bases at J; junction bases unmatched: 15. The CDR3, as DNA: TGTGCCAGCAGTTCCGCATCCACCCAGGGGGCGGCAGCTTTCTTT. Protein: CASSSASTQGAAAFF.

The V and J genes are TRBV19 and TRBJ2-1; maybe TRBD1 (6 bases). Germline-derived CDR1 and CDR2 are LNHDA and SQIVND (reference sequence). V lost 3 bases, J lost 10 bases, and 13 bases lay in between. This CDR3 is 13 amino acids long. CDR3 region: CASSILTGYEQFF. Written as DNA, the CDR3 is TGTGCCAGTAGTATCTTAACAGGGTACGAGCAGTTCTTC.

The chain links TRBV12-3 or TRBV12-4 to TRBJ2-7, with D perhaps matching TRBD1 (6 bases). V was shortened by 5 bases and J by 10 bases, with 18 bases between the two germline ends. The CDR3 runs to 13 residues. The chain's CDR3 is CASSARDTPTQYF. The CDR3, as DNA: TGTGCCAGCAGTGCTCGGGACACCCCGACTCAGTACTTC.

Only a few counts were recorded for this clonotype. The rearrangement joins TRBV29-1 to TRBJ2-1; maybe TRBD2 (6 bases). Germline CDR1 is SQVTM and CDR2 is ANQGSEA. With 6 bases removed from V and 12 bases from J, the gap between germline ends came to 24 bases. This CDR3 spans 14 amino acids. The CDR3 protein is CSVSVPAGPAGQFF. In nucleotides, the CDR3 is TGCAGCGTGTCCGTACCAGCGGGTCCTGCTGGGCAGTTCTTC.

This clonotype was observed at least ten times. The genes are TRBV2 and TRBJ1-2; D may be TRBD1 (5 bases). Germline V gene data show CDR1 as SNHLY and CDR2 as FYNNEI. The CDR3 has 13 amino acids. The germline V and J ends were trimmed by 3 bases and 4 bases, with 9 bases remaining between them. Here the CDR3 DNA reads TGTGCCAGCAGTGACTTAGGGGTCTATGGCTACACCTTC. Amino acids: CASSDLGVYGYTF.

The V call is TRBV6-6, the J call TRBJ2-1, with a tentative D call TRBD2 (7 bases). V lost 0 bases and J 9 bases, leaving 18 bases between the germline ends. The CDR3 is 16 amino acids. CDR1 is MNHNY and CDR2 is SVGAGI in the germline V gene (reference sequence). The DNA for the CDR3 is TGTGCCAGCAGTTACTCGAGAGGGGGGGCCCGGAGTGAGCAGTTCTTC. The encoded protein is CASSYSRGGARSEQFF.

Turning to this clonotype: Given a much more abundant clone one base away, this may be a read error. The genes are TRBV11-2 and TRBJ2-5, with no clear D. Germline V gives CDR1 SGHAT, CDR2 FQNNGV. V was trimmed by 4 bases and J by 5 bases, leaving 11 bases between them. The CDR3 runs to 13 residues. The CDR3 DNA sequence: TGTGCCAGCAGCTCAGCCGAGACGGAGACCCAGTACTTC. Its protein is CASSSAETETQYF.

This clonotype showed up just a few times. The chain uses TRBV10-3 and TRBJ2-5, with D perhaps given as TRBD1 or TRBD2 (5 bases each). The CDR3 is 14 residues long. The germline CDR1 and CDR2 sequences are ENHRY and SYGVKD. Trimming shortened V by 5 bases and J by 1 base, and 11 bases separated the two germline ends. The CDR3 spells CAISYGTAQETQYF. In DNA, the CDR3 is TGTGCCATCAGTTACGGGACGGCCCAAGAGACCCAGTACTTC.

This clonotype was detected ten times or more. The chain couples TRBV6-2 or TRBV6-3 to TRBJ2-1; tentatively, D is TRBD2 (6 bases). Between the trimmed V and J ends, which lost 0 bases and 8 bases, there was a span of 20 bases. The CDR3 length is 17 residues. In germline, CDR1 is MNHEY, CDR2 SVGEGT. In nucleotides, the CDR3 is TGTGCCAGCAGTTACTCCCAGCCTAGCTCTTGGAGGGATGAGCAGTTCTTC. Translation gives CASSYSQPSSWRDEQFF.

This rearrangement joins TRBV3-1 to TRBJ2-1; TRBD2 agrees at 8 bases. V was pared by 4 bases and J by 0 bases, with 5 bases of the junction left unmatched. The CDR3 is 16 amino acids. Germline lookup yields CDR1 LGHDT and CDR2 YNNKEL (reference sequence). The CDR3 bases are TGTGCCAGCAGCCCCCTAGCGGGCCTCTCCTACAATGAGCAGTTCTTC. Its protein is CASSPLAGLSYNEQFF.